These 19 T cell receptor beta chains share one sample of origin, sequenced in a study of blood T cell repertoires in COVID-19. Some clones are missing from TCRdb's copy, which holds only in-frame ones; the method was immunoSEQ multiplex PCR. The repertoire has 70,000 to 90,000 clones, roughly 85% of them found once; the top ten carry 3.8%. Sequenced input: peripheral blood. Receptors originate from a man aged 60 to 69 with acute or convalescent COVID-19.

The chain couples TRBV2 to TRBJ2-7; TRBD2 matches 14 bases. Germline CDR1 reads SNHLY; CDR2 reads FYNNEI. V lost 8 bases, J lost 3 bases, and 6 bases stayed unmatched. The CDR3 extends over 15 amino acids. CDR3 residues: CASVMGTSGSYEQYF. The DNA of the CDR3 is TGTGCCAGCGTCATGGGGACTAGCGGGAGCTACGAGCAGTACTTC.

This clone was seen just once. The chain has TRBV7-3 and TRBJ2-1; 8 bases align to TRBD1. CDR3 length: 14 amino acids. V lost 5 bases to trimming and J lost 4 bases; unmatched junction nucleotides: 4. Germline V lookup: CDR1 SGHTA, CDR2 FQGTGA. The CDR3 DNA reads TGTGCCAGCAGCACCGGGACAGGTTACAATGAGCAGTTCTTC. Translation: CASSTGTGYNEQFF.

The rearrangement uses TRBV29-1 and TRBJ1-1; D is ambiguous. The V gene lost 3 bases and the J gene lost 1 base, with 9 bases spanning the gap. The CDR3 runs 13 residues. The germline V gene has CDR1 SQVTM and CDR2 ANQGSEA. CDR3 amino acids: CSVEAARNTEAFF. DNA of the CDR3: TGCAGCGTTGAGGCGGCACGGAACACTGAAGCTTTCTTT. Variable domain in full (rest from reference TRBV29-1 and TRBJ1-1): SAVISQKPSRDICQRGTSLTIQCQVDSQVTMMFWYRQQPGQSLTLIATANQGSEATYESGFVIDKFPISRPNLTFSTLTVSNMSPEDSSIYLCSVEAARNTEAFFGQGTRLTVV.

The V call is TRBV21-1, the J call TRBJ2-5; the tabulated D call, TRBD2, remains unverified against the DNA. TRBV21-1 is a recognized pseudogene. CDR3 length equals 18 residues. DNA of the CDR3: TGTGCCAGCAGTTCCGAGGGCGAGGAGGTATGGTACCAAGAGACCCAGTACTTC. This sequence encodes CASSSEGEEVWYQETQYF.

The J gene is TRBJ1-5, the V gene TRBV6-5; D gene uncertain. V was shortened by 8 bases and J by 4 bases, with 6 bases between the two germline ends. Germline V gene data show CDR1 as MNHEY and CDR2 as SVGAGI. The CDR3 runs 11 residues. The chain's CDR3 is CASSFNQPQHF. In DNA, the CDR3 is TGTGCCAGCTCCTTTAATCAGCCCCAGCATTTT.

The J gene is TRBJ2-5, the V gene TRBV6-5, with TRBD2 matching 10 bases. Germline CDR1 MNHEY, CDR2 SVGAGI. The CDR3 is 15 residues long. After removal of 6 bases from V and 2 bases from J, the junction contained 6 bases not matched to a gene. This chain's CDR3 is CASSRTSGRQETQYF. CDR3 bases: TGTGCCAGCAGCAGGACTAGCGGTAGGCAAGAGACCCAGTACTTC.

The rearrangement links TRBV24-1 to TRBJ2-5, with 9 bases fitting TRBD1. This CDR3 contains 15 residues. V lost 3 bases and J lost 5; bases outside the gene matches: 6. Germline V gene sequence: CDR1 KGHDR, CDR2 SFDVKD. CDR3 protein: CATSDPTGGRETQYF. The CDR3 DNA is TGTGCCACCAGTGATCCAACAGGGGGCCGCGAGACCCAGTACTTC.

V usage is TRBV9 and J usage is TRBJ2-3; D might be TRBD1 (5 bases). V was shortened by 4 bases and J by 4 bases, with 16 bases between the two germline ends. This CDR3 is 15 amino acids long. CDR1 is SGDLS, CDR2 YYNGEE, per germline. Written as DNA, the CDR3 is TGTGCCAGCAGCAAGGGGCAGGGCGTGGCAGATACGCAGTATTTT. As protein: CASSKGQGVADTQYF.

The chain uses TRBV7-9 and TRBJ2-3; D is unresolved. Germline V gives CDR1 SEHNR, CDR2 FQNEAQ (reference sequence). Deletions cut 5 bases from V and 0 bases from J, with 15 bases between. This CDR3 is built from 16 residues. CDR3 DNA: TGTGCCAGCAGCGGGTTAAGAGGAGTTAGCACAGATACGCAGTATTTT. This encodes CASSGLRGVSTDTQYF.

The chain carries TRBV12-3 or TRBV12-4 and TRBJ2-5; D possibly corresponds to TRBD1 (5 bases). Trimming shortened V by 7 bases and J by 3 bases, and 9 bases separated the two germline ends. There are 12 residues in the CDR3. This CDR3 is CASNDRKETQYF. The CDR3 coding sequence is TGTGCCAGCAACGACAGAAAAGAGACCCAGTACTTC.

V gene TRBV7-2 combines with J gene TRBJ2-7; TRBD1 aligns across 9 bases. Germline trimming cut 5 bases from V and 5 bases from J; bases unmatched to any gene: 10. CDR1 is SGHTA and CDR2 is FQGNSA in the germline V gene. The CDR3 is 15 residues long. The CDR3 is CASSPSWTGENEQYF. The DNA for the CDR3 is TGTGCCAGCAGCCCCTCTTGGACAGGGGAAAACGAGCAGTACTTC.

The V gene is TRBV5-8, the J gene TRBJ2-5, with 9 bases aligning to TRBD2. CDR1 SGHTS and CDR2 YDEGEE come from the germline V gene. The CDR3 is made up of 16 amino acids. With V trimmed by 0 bases and J by 1 base, 4 bases remained unmatched. CDR3 in DNA: TGTGCCAGCAGCTTGGGCCTAGCGGGGAGCCAAGAGACCCAGTACTTC. Encoded protein: CASSLGLAGSQETQYF. The full variable domain, with the rest looked up from reference TRBV5-8 and TRBJ2-5, is EAGVTQSPTHLIKTRGQQATLRCSPISGHTSVYWYQQALGLGLQFLLWYDEGEERNRGNFPPRFSGRQFPNYSSELNVNALELEDSALYLCASSLGLAGSQETQYFGPGTRLLVL.

The CDR3 spells CASSQMSNQPQHF. The CDR3 DNA follows: TGTGCCAGTAGTCAAATGAGCAATCAGCCCCAGCATTTT. The chain links TRBV19 to TRBJ1-5; D is undetermined. V dropped 5 bases and J dropped 1 base, with 6 bases sitting between them. CDR3 length: 13 residues. The V gene's germline CDR1 is LNHDA and CDR2 SQIVND (reference sequence).

This chain connects TRBV7-3 to TRBJ2-2, with TRBD1 matching 7 bases. Looked up from germline, CDR1 is SGHTA and CDR2 is FQGTGA. Losses at the gene ends were 5 bases for V and 4 bases for J; bases not matched to a gene: 7. The CDR3 is 15 residues long. The DNA for the CDR3 is TGTGCCAGCAGCGCCCGGACAGGCGGCACCGGGGAGCTGTTTTTT. Encoded protein: CASSARTGGTGELFF.

V and J are TRBV30 and TRBJ2-7; D may be TRBD2 (6 bases). Per germline, CDR1 GTSNPN and CDR2 SVGIG (reference sequence). The CDR3 is 15 residues long. V was clipped by 2 bases and J by 6 bases, with 20 bases between them. The CDR3 DNA follows: TGTGCCTGGAGTCTAACGGGACTCGGGTTCGGCGAGCAGTACTTC. Protein product: CAWSLTGLGFGEQYF.

J is TRBJ2-2 and V is TRBV7-3, with 10 nucleotides matching TRBD2. With V trimmed by 5 bases and J by 6 bases, 12 bases remained unmatched. Germline-derived CDR1 and CDR2 are SGHTA and FQGTGA. The CDR3 covers 17 residues. CDR3 in DNA: TGTGCCAGCAGCACCTCGGGGGCTAGCGGGGGATCCGGGGAGCTGTTTTTT. This gives the protein CASSTSGASGGSGELFF.

The chain is built from TRBV19 and TRBJ2-7; 11 nucleotides align to TRBD2. The CDR3 runs to 16 residues. With V trimmed by 5 bases and J by 0 bases, 6 bases remained unmatched. Per germline, CDR1 LNHDA and CDR2 SQIVND (reference sequence). In DNA form, the CDR3 reads TGTGCCAGTAGTTCTAGCGGGAGGAGGAGCTCCTACGAGCAGTACTTC. Translation gives CASSSSGRRSSYEQYF.

The chain is built from TRBV5-1 and TRBJ1-1; no firm D call. The CDR3 consists of 15 residues. The germline gives CDR1 SGHRS, CDR2 YFSETQ. Trimming removed 1 base at V and 1 base at J, with 11 bases between. The CDR3 here is CASSLTGLRNTEAFF. CDR3 DNA: TGCGCCAGCAGCTTGACCGGGTTGAGGAACACTGAAGCTTTCTTT. Full variable domain (remainder filled in from reference TRBV5-1 and TRBJ1-1): KAGVTQTPRYLIKTRGQQVTLSCSPISGHRSVSWYQQTPGQGLQFLFEYFSETQRNKGNFPGRFSGRQFSNSRSEMNVSTLELGDSALYLCASSLTGLRNTEAFFGQGTRLTVV.

V usage is TRBV6-4 and J usage is TRBJ1-1; D is uncertain. With 6 bases removed from V and 5 bases from J, the gap between germline ends came to 16 bases. CDR1 is MRHNA and CDR2 is SNTAGT in the germline V gene. The CDR3 extends over 14 amino acids. DNA of the CDR3: TGTGCCAGCAGACCTTCCGGCGAGGGTACTGAAGCTTTCTTT. Protein sequence: CASRPSGEGTEAFF.